This T cell receptor beta chain was sequenced for a study of T cell repertoires in cytomegalovirus infection. One entry per CDR3 protein results from TCRdb running MiXCR on the reads. Here the sample spans more than 20,000 distinct CDR3 sequences, roughly two fifths being singletons. Study results and caveats: Dominating the ex vivo response were HLA-C-restricted CMV-specific TCR beta clonotypes.

V lost 1 base and J 9 bases, leaving 20 bases between the germline ends. This CDR3 is 17 amino acids long. Germline V gene sequence: CDR1 SGHDT, CDR2 YYEEEE. In regard to this clonotype: Its antigen is as yet unknown.

This TCR was sampled from a human donor in good health (CMV status not recorded). Some clones in this sample may be carry-over from other donors' samples. This chain joins TRBV5-6 and TRBJ1-6; D remains unclear. The sequenced sample was CD8+ T cells from cultured PBMCs, obtained from culture after CMV antigen stimulation. CDR3 bases: TGTGCCAGCAGCTTGTCAAACCCGGGATTCTCCCTTTCACCCCTCCACTTT. This translates into CASSLSNPGFSLSPLHF. Supplemented by reference TRBV5-6 and TRBJ1-6, the full variable domain reads DAGVTQSPTHLIKTRGQQVTLRCSPKSGHDTVSWYQQALGQGPQFIFQYYEEEERQRGNFPDRFSGHQFPNYSSELNVNALLLGDSALYLCASSLSNPGFSLSPLHFGNGTRLTVT.